This TCR beta chain was sequenced in a study of beta chain features in type 1 diabetes (dated by TCRdb to 2016 to 2019). Some background on the complete study: No differences in mean age, gender distribution, total cell number or subset yield were found between patients and healthy donors. A total of about 99,000,000 sorted cells were examined across all samples, and RNA yield correlated strongly with the number of cells per subset. The study compared the TCRB repertoires of sorted circulating CD4+ T cell subsets in recently diagnosed type 1 diabetes patients with those in matched healthy donors. Regulatory and stem cell-like memory subsets were isolated from only 8 patients and about eight healthy donors, whereas naive and central memory subsets came from all 30 or so donors.

The study at large found these results: At VDJ recombination sites, type 1 diabetes patients had fewer insertions and more deleted nucleotides, which implies abnormalities in thymic rearrangement. HLA sub-analyses involved small numbers of individuals, so any influence of HLA type on TCRB rearrangement remained unresolved. The naive, central memory and regulatory TCRB repertoires appeared to resemble one another more closely among patients than among healthy donors. Because cDNA rather than genomic DNA was sequenced, highly expressing activated cells could have been over-represented, although no difference in activation and CD3 levels was found between groups. Type 1 diabetes patients showed a moderate but significant shortening of TCRB CDR3 length in all four CD4+ subsets. PCR might favor shorter templates, but patient and control samples were amplified and corrected together, so any skew would affect both groups equally.

The entire amount of isolated RNA was reverse transcribed using the High Capacity cDNA Reverse Transcription Kit, so the sequenced TCRB transcripts were expressed ones. Deep immunoSEQ sequencing was applied to naive, central memory and regulatory T cell samples, giving an average of roughly 3.5 million total reads per sample. Sorted cells were lysed in RLT buffer and RNA was extracted with DNase-treated RNeasy Micro or Mini kits, depending on cell number. Each cell subset was processed on its own to prevent cross-contamination, while patient and healthy donor samples were processed together. Using the immunoSEQ multiplex PCR, TCRB sequences were amplified from cDNA into 87-bp fragments spanning the CDR3 region. Amplicons were sequenced on the Illumina HiSeq platform. The source study handled its data this way. PCR bias was corrected computationally using synthetic template baselines, and reads within Hamming distance 2 were collapsed, with unmergeable singletons discarded. By aligning reads against IMGT, V, D and J genes, CDR3 length, and insertions or deletions at six rearrangement sites were assigned. Within each subset, clonotype counts were normalized to sorted cell number, and only after that were true diversity and Gini coefficients computed with the tcR R package. The overlap coefficient, calculated on TCRB nucleotide sequences, was used to quantify repertoire sharing. Out-of-frame TCRB sequences from naive cells were analyzed as a proxy for the pre-selection repertoire. TCRdb limited this immuneACCESS table to in-frame rearrangements with V and J called. A share of clones is missing; checked studies link under half to unresolved V genes, and the rest is unexplained. D and trimming come from the DNA, and the V and J calls and clone size come from that table. This sample holds around 310,000 clones; about 14% were observed only once. The ten largest clonotypes hold nearly 0.015% of the sample.

A single peripheral blood draw of around 120 mL on average was collected from each donor into heparinised tubes. Using a panel that included CD45RO, CCR7, CD25, CD127, CD95 and CD27, naive, central memory, regulatory and stem cell-like memory CD4+ T cells were sorted on a BD FACSAria II. A purity above 98% was achieved for all sorted populations. PBMCs were isolated immediately by Lymphoprep density gradient centrifugation and stained directly without culture. So that batch effects would be minimized, each experiment stained and sorted samples in pairs, pairing one healthy donor with one patient. This clone was observed a few times. The specificity of this receptor is unknown. It has no much larger one-base neighbor in the sample; base qualities were not kept. This sequence originates from a woman aged 18-29 years with type 1 diabetes. Material: naive CD4+ T cells from blood. The sample's cell subset or site, from its label and the paper: true naive CD4+ T cells.

The CDR3: CASSSSGDTQYF. The nucleotides read TGTGCCAGCAGCTCTAGCGGGGATACGCAGTATTTT. The rearrangement joined TRBV7-9 to TRBJ2-3; TRBD2 matches 8 bases in the middle. Clipping removes 4 bases from V and 6 bases from J, with 0 as the unmatched junction base count. The CDR3 has 12 amino acids, counting the end cysteine and phenylalanine. Here the CDR3 DNA is all that survives: 36 bases in frame from base 1. Looking up the germline V gene (reference sequence) yields CDR1 SEHNR and CDR2 FQNEAQ. The CDR3 plus the reference TRBV7-9 and TRBJ2-3 genes for the other parts give the full variable domain: DTGVSQNPRHKITKRGQNVTFRCDPISEHNRLYWYRQTLGQGPEFLTYFQNEAQLEKSRLLSDRFSAERPKGSFSTLEIQRTEQGDSAMYLCASSSSGDTQYFGPGTRLTVL.